The present TCR beta chain was sequenced within a study of ipilimumab plus nivolumab after autologous stem cell transplantation. Method: immunoSEQ multiplex PCR; TCRdb's copy keeps in-frame clones and lacks some. The table has 20,000 to 25,000 clones, 70% to 80% seen once; the top ten hold approximately 23%. V lost 4 bases and J lost 2, with 12 bases in between. This CDR3 is built from 14 residues. Germline assignment: CDR1 SNHLY and CDR2 FYNNEI. Sequenced here: PBMCs, sampled in a trial of ipilimumab plus nivolumab as post-transplant consolidation. The V call is TRBV2, the J call TRBJ2-7; D tentatively fits TRBD1 or TRBD2 (5 bases each). The sequence was obtained from a male donor with diffuse large B-cell lymphoma. CDR3 DNA sequence: TGTGCCAGCAGTGTTGGGCCGGGGCCCTACGAGCAGTACTTC. Its protein is CASSVGPGPYEQYF.